Shown below are 20 T cell receptor beta chains from a single sample sequenced in a study of shared clonotypes between healthy human individuals. Method: immunoSEQ multiplex PCR; TCRdb's copy keeps in-frame clones and lacks some. This sample has 600,000 to 800,000 clones, with around 70% found just once. The sample was memory CD4+ T cells sorted from blood. Stated subset: CD45RA-negative fraction. These receptors were taken from a woman under 40 in good health.

This clone was observed a few times. The rearrangement uses TRBV5-4 and TRBJ2-7; D gene unclear. V was clipped by 4 bases and J by 12 bases, with 20 bases between them. CDR1 is SGHNT, CDR2 YYREEE, per germline (reference sequence). There are 13 residues in the CDR3. In nucleotides, the CDR3 is TGTGCCAGCAGCGGAGACCGTGCTAAGCTTCGGTACTTC. It encodes CASSGDRAKLRYF.

The rearrangement links TRBV5-1 to TRBJ2-7; 8 bases agree with TRBD1. The junction had 9 bases not matched to a gene; V was cut back by 4 bases and J by 6 bases. Germline V gene data show CDR1 as SGHRS and CDR2 as YFSETQ. The CDR3 length is 14 residues. The CDR3 DNA follows: TGCGCCAGCAGCCCTCGACAGGGGACCGTCGAGCAGTACTTC. It specifies CASSPRQGTVEQYF. The whole variable domain, filled in from reference TRBV5-1 and TRBJ2-7, reads KAGVTQTPRYLIKTRGQQVTLSCSPISGHRSVSWYQQTPGQGLQFLFEYFSETQRNKGNFPGRFSGRQFSNSRSEMNVSTLELGDSALYLCASSPRQGTVEQYFGPGTRLTVT.

The rearrangement uses TRBV5-1 and TRBJ2-7; 8 bases agree with TRBD2. Germline V gene sequence: CDR1 SGHRS, CDR2 YFSETQ. Trimming cost V 0 bases and J 5 bases; bases outside gene matches: 13. The CDR3 covers 17 residues. CDR3 loop: CASSLAWTSPERDEQYF. CDR3 DNA: TGCGCCAGCAGCTTGGCCTGGACTAGCCCCGAACGAGACGAGCAGTACTTC. Drawing the rest from reference TRBV5-1 and TRBJ2-7, the complete variable domain is KAGVTQTPRYLIKTRGQQVTLSCSPISGHRSVSWYQQTPGQGLQFLFEYFSETQRNKGNFPGRFSGRQFSNSRSEMNVSTLELGDSALYLCASSLAWTSPERDEQYFGPGTRLTVT.

With regard to this clone: Other DNA sequences in this specimen translate into the identical CDR3. This rearrangement joins TRBV5-1 to TRBJ1-1; no firm D call. The CDR3 is made up of 13 amino acids. Trimming shortened V by 0 bases and J by 1 base, and 4 bases separated the two germline ends. Germline V gene data show CDR1 as SGHRS and CDR2 as YFSETQ. CDR3 DNA: TGCGCCAGCAGCTTGGTCTCGAACACTGAAGCTTTCTTT. Translation gives CASSLVSNTEAFF.

CDR3 nucleotides: TGCGCCAGCAGCCTGGGACTTTCCAATGAGCAGTTCTTC. It specifies CASSLGLSNEQFF. This chain links TRBV5-1 with TRBJ2-1; a weak D match, TRBD2 (6 bases). This CDR3 spans 13 amino acids. V lost 4 bases and J 6 bases, leaving 11 bases between the germline ends. Germline loops: CDR1 SGHRS, CDR2 YFSETQ.

This rearrangement joins TRBV4-1 to TRBJ1-4; D not certain. The germline CDR1 and CDR2 sequences are MGHRA and YSYEKL. This CDR3 is built from 15 residues. Trimming cost V 2 bases and J 0 bases, with 7 bases left between them. CDR3 sequence reads: CASSQPTATNEKLFF. In DNA form, the CDR3 reads TGCGCCAGCAGCCAACCGACGGCAACTAATGAAAAACTGTTTTTT.

The chain uses TRBV6-6 and TRBJ1-2; 9 bases are shared with TRBD1. V lost 4 bases and J lost 6; bases outside the gene matches: 9. CDR3 size: 15 residues. CDR1 MNHNY and CDR2 SVGAGI come from the germline V gene (reference sequence). The CDR3 here is CASSLSGQGLDGYTF. As DNA, the CDR3 is TGTGCCAGCAGTTTGTCGGGACAGGGTCTAGATGGCTACACCTTC.

This clone showed up many times. The chain couples TRBV5-1 to TRBJ2-1; D unresolved. Germline V CDR1 and CDR2: SGHRS, YFSETQ. V was trimmed by 0 bases and J by 7 bases, leaving 14 bases between them. The CDR3 loop spans 15 amino acids. The CDR3 DNA reads TGCGCCAGCAGCTTGGGGGAATTTAGTGGAAATGAGCAGTTCTTC. Residues: CASSLGEFSGNEQFF.

The rearrangement uses TRBV19 and TRBJ1-2; D remains unclear. The CDR3 totals 14 residues. Per germline, CDR1 LNHDA and CDR2 SQIVND (reference sequence). V shed 6 bases and J shed 6 bases, with 17 bases lying between them. The CDR3 DNA follows: TGTGCCAGTAGCAAAAAAGGACGTTATGATGGCTACACCTTC. Its protein is CASSKKGRYDGYTF.

The chain has TRBV18 and TRBJ2-7; the D gene could be TRBD1 or TRBD2 (5 bases each). The germline V gene has CDR1 KGHSH and CDR2 LQKENI. The length of the CDR3 is 17 residues. V gave up 1 base and J gave up 4 bases, with 20 bases separating them. The CDR3 is CASSPQGRGPLKYEQYF. The CDR3 DNA is TGTGCCAGCTCACCACAAGGTCGGGGCCCCCTCAAATACGAGCAGTACTTC.

V gene TRBV6-5 combines with J gene TRBJ2-7; D unclear. The germline V gene has CDR1 MNHEY and CDR2 SVGAGI. The V end was cut by 5 bases, the J end by 4 bases, with 12 bases between. The CDR3 contains 13 residues. CDR3 in amino acids: CASSENGLYEQYF. As DNA, the CDR3 is TGTGCCAGCAGTGAGAACGGGTTGTACGAGCAGTACTTC.

This chain links TRBV7-2 with TRBJ2-3; D is ambiguous. The CDR3 loop spans 12 amino acids. Germline lookup yields CDR1 SGHTA and CDR2 FQGNSA. Trimming stripped 1 base from V and 6 bases from J, with 5 bases between. The CDR3 region has the DNA TGTGCCAGCAGCTTAGGCTGGGATACGCAGTATTTT. Translated: CASSLGWDTQYF.

The V and J genes are TRBV6-1 and TRBJ1-3; no reliable D call. Looked up from germline, CDR1 is MNHNS and CDR2 is SASEGT. The germline V and J ends were trimmed by 3 bases and 4 bases, with 10 bases remaining between them. This CDR3 has 14 residues. CDR3 in amino acids: CASSEPFEGNTIYF. In nucleotides, the CDR3 is TGTGCCAGCAGTGAGCCCTTTGAGGGAAACACCATATATTTT.

This chain connects TRBV7-6 to TRBJ1-1; D not certain. Looked up from germline, CDR1 is SGHVS and CDR2 is FNYEAQ. V lost 1 base, J lost 3 bases, and 9 bases lay in between. This CDR3 contains 14 residues. This chain's CDR3 is CASSLEAGDTEAFF. The CDR3 DNA sequence: TGTGCCAGCAGCTTAGAGGCAGGCGACACTGAAGCTTTCTTT.

This sequence joins TRBV2 and TRBJ2-2; 7 positions agree with TRBD2. Germline-derived CDR1 and CDR2 are SNHLY and FYNNEI. This CDR3 comprises 12 residues. The V segment lost 5 bases and the J segment 8 bases; nucleotides outside the gene matches: 2. The chain's CDR3 is CASSREGGELFF. As DNA, the CDR3 is TGTGCCAGCAGTAGGGAGGGGGGGGAGCTGTTTTTT. The full variable domain, with the rest looked up from reference TRBV2 and TRBJ2-2, is EPEVTQTPSHQVTQMGQEVILRCVPISNHLYFYWYRQILGQKVEFLVSFYNNEISEKSEIFDDQFSVERPDGSNFTLKIRSTKLEDSAMYFCASSREGGELFFGEGSRLTVL.

J is TRBJ2-3 and V is TRBV6-6; 9 nucleotides agree with TRBD2. The CDR3 extends over 16 amino acids. Germline V CDR1 and CDR2: MNHNY, SVGAGI (reference sequence). With V trimmed by 6 bases and J by 2 bases, 9 bases remained unmatched. CDR3 nucleotide sequence: TGTGCCAGCAGGAAAGGGACTAGCCAATACACAGATACGCAGTATTTT. Translated: CASRKGTSQYTDTQYF.

This clone was detected once. The chain couples TRBV6-6 to TRBJ1-2; D not resolved. V was cut by 7 bases and J by 0 bases, with 15 bases left in between. CDR3 size: 15 residues. Looked up from germline, CDR1 is MNHNY and CDR2 is SVGAGI (reference sequence). CDR3 nucleotide sequence: TGTGCCAGCAATGTGGGCTCGGACCCTAACTATGGCTACACCTTC. It codes for CASNVGSDPNYGYTF.

The J gene is TRBJ2-4, the V gene TRBV4-1; D perhaps matches TRBD2 (5 bases). From germline, CDR1 is MGHRA and CDR2 YSYEKL. V lost 2 bases and J lost 0, with 14 bases in between. The CDR3 contains 17 residues. The CDR3 here is CASSQNTGELAKNIQYF. In DNA form, the CDR3 reads TGCGCCAGCAGCCAAAACACCGGGGAGCTAGCCAAAAACATTCAGTACTTC.

The V gene is TRBV27, the J gene TRBJ2-7; TRBD2 aligns across 11 bases. V trimming: 5 bases; J trimming: 9 bases; junction bases outside the gene matches: 21. CDR3 length equals 18 residues. Germline CDR1 and CDR2: MNHEY and SMNVEV (reference sequence). The CDR3 loop reads CASSPFSQALAGETVQYF. DNA for the CDR3: TGTGCCAGCAGTCCTTTTAGTCAAGCACTAGCGGGAGAAACGGTGCAGTACTTC.

The gene calls are TRBV4-1 and TRBJ2-3; TRBD2 matches at 11 bases. CDR1 and CDR2 from the germline V gene are MGHRA and YSYEKL. This CDR3 has 17 residues. V lost 0 bases and J lost 6; bases outside the gene matches: 8. CDR3 protein: CASSQDRTSGRLDTQYF. The CDR3 bases are TGCGCCAGCAGCCAAGATCGTACTAGCGGGAGACTCGATACGCAGTATTTT.